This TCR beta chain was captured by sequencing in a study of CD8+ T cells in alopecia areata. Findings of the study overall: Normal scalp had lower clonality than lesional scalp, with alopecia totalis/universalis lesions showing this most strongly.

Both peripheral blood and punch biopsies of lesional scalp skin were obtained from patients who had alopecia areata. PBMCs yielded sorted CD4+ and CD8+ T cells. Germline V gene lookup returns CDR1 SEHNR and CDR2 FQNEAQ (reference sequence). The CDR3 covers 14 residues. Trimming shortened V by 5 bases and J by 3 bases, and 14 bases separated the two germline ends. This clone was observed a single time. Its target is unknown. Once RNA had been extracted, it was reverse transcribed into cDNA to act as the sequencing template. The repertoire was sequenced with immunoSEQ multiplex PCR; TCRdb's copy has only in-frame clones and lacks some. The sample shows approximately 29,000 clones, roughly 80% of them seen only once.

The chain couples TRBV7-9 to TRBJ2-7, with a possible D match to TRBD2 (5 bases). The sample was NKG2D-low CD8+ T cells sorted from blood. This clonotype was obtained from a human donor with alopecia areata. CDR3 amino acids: CASSLPGVGYEQYF. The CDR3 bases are TGTGCCAGCAGCCTCCCCGGGGTGGGCTACGAGCAGTACTTC.